A selection of T cell receptor beta chains follows, all from one sample in a study of neoadjuvant nivolumab and ipilimumab in lung cancer. Sequencing used immunoSEQ multiplex PCR; TCRdb keeps in-frame clones, though not all of them. Of over 25,000 clones detected, about 78% appear once; the ten largest clones hold about 18%. The source material was tumor tissue, sampled after neoadjuvant nivolumab, alone or with ipilimumab, at or shortly before surgery. The origin of the receptors is an adult with non-small cell lung cancer. CDR3s include the opening cysteine and the closing phenylalanine or tryptophan. A D gene is named only where the DNA matches it firmly. Clone size is stated in some rows and not others, as once, few, many or a class when expanded.

j_gene: TRBJ2-3; d_gene: TRBD1; abundance: NA; v_gene: TRBV18; CDR3nt: TGTGCCAGCTCACCAAGGACAGGGACAGATACGCAGTATTTT; CDR3aa: CASSPRTGTDTQYF
j_gene: TRBJ2-5; d_gene: TRBD1; abundance: NA; v_gene: TRBV15; CDR3nt: TGTGCCACCAGGACAGGGGGGATTGGCACGGAGACCCAGTACTTC; CDR3aa: CATRTGGIGTETQYF
j_gene: TRBJ2-1; d_gene: NA; abundance: NA; v_gene: TRBV5-4; CDR3nt: TGTGCCAGCAGCTTGGCGGCCAGTAGCTCCTACAATGAGCAGTTCTTC; CDR3aa: CASSLAASSSYNEQFF
j_gene: TRBJ2-2; d_gene: TRBD2; abundance: NA; v_gene: TRBV7-3; CDR3nt: TGTGCCAGCAGCCCGATAGCGGGGGAGAACACCGGGGAGCTGTTTTTT; CDR3aa: CASSPIAGENTGELFF
j_gene: TRBJ2-3; d_gene: NA; abundance: few; v_gene: TRBV5-6; CDR3nt: TGTGCCAGCAGCTTGGGGAGGGCGGGAAGTACGCAGTATTTT; CDR3aa: CASSLGRAGSTQYF
j_gene: TRBJ1-1; d_gene: NA; abundance: NA; v_gene: TRBV9; CDR3nt: TGTGCCAGCAGCGTAGATGACAGCGACACTGAAGCTTTCTTT; CDR3aa: CASSVDDSDTEAFF
j_gene: TRBJ1-5; d_gene: NA; abundance: NA; v_gene: TRBV30; CDR3nt: TGTGCCTGGAGTGTGGGGGGAGGGGGGATGGAGCCCCAGCATTTT; CDR3aa: CAWSVGGGGMEPQHF
j_gene: TRBJ2-4; d_gene: NA; abundance: NA; v_gene: TRBV6-5; CDR3nt: TGTGCCAGCAGTCGCGGGGCCCTGGGAAACATTCAGTACTTC; CDR3aa: CASSRGALGNIQYF
j_gene: TRBJ1-2; d_gene: NA; abundance: NA; v_gene: TRBV2; CDR3nt: TGTGCCAGCAATATCGGCAGGTCGCCCCCAAACTATGGCTACACCTTC; CDR3aa: CASNIGRSPPNYGYTF
j_gene: TRBJ2-5; d_gene: TRBD2; abundance: NA; v_gene: TRBV7-2; CDR3nt: TGTGCCAGCAGCTTAGGACTAGCGAAGGAGACCCAGTACTTC; CDR3aa: CASSLGLAKETQYF
j_gene: TRBJ1-1; d_gene: NA; abundance: NA; v_gene: TRBV15; CDR3nt: TGTGCCACCAGCAGATTAATAAACACTGAAGCTTTCTTT; CDR3aa: CATSRLINTEAFF
j_gene: TRBJ1-2; d_gene: NA; abundance: NA; v_gene: TRBV7-9; CDR3nt: TGTGCCAGCATCAATAAGGAGACTAACTATGGCTACACCTTC; CDR3aa: CASINKETNYGYTF
j_gene: TRBJ2-3; d_gene: TRBD2; abundance: NA; v_gene: TRBV4-2; CDR3nt: TGTGCCAGCAGCCAAGATAGCGGGGGGGTAGATACGCAGTATTTT; CDR3aa: CASSQDSGGVDTQYF
j_gene: TRBJ1-4; d_gene: NA; abundance: NA; v_gene: TRBV5-4; CDR3nt: TGTGCCAGCAGCTTGGGCCGTGGCGAAAAACTGTTTTTT; CDR3aa: CASSLGRGEKLFF
j_gene: TRBJ1-2; d_gene: TRBD1; abundance: few; v_gene: TRBV29-1; CDR3nt: TGCAGCGCAGGGGGGGGAAACTATGGCTACACCTTC; CDR3aa: CSAGGGNYGYTF
j_gene: TRBJ2-7; d_gene: NA; abundance: NA; v_gene: TRBV4-2; CDR3nt: TGTGCCAGCAGCCAAGATCAGTATATCATCAGAGAGCAGTACTTC; CDR3aa: CASSQDQYIIREQYF
j_gene: TRBJ2-1; d_gene: NA; abundance: once; v_gene: TRBV6-6; CDR3nt: TGTGCCAGCAGTTACTCAGGGACAACCAATGAGCAGTTCTTC; CDR3aa: CASSYSGTTNEQFF
j_gene: TRBJ1-1; d_gene: TRBD1; abundance: NA; v_gene: TRBV5-1; CDR3nt: TGCGCCAGTAGCACCGGGGACAGCTTAAACACTGAAGCTTTCTTT; CDR3aa: CASSTGDSLNTEAFF
j_gene: TRBJ2-1; d_gene: NA; abundance: NA; v_gene: TRBV18; CDR3nt: TGTGCCAGCTCACCACCGGGATCAGTTAGGGATGAGCAGTTCTTC; CDR3aa: CASSPPGSVRDEQFF
j_gene: TRBJ1-2; d_gene: NA; abundance: once; v_gene: TRBV4-1; CDR3nt: TGCGCCAGCAGCCAAGAGCCGTCGCAGGCCCACTATGGCTACACCTTC; CDR3aa: CASSQEPSQAHYGYTF
j_gene: TRBJ2-4; d_gene: TRBD1; abundance: few; v_gene: TRBV27; CDR3nt: TGTGCCAGCAGTTGGGACAGGGTCAACATTCAGTACTTC; CDR3aa: CASSWDRVNIQYF
j_gene: TRBJ2-5; d_gene: TRBD1; abundance: NA; v_gene: TRBV14; CDR3nt: TGTGCCAGCAGCCAAGGAGGACAGGGATACGAGACCCAGTACTTC; CDR3aa: CASSQGGQGYETQYF
j_gene: TRBJ1-1; d_gene: TRBD1; abundance: NA; v_gene: TRBV6-6; CDR3nt: TGTGCCAGCAGTTACGGGACAGGGGGCACTGAAGCTTTCTTT; CDR3aa: CASSYGTGGTEAFF
j_gene: TRBJ1-1; d_gene: TRBD1; abundance: NA; v_gene: TRBV7-2; CDR3nt: TGTGCCAGCAGCCCAGGGGGCCCTATGAACACTGAAGCTTTCTTT; CDR3aa: CASSPGGPMNTEAFF
j_gene: TRBJ1-5; d_gene: NA; abundance: NA; v_gene: TRBV19; CDR3nt: TGTGCCAGTAGTATAGTGGGGGGGGACCAGCCCCAGCATTTT; CDR3aa: CASSIVGGDQPQHF
j_gene: TRBJ1-1; d_gene: NA; abundance: NA; v_gene: TRBV6-1; CDR3nt: TGTGCCGGCTCTTCGAACACTGAAGCTTTCTTT; CDR3aa: CAGSSNTEAFF